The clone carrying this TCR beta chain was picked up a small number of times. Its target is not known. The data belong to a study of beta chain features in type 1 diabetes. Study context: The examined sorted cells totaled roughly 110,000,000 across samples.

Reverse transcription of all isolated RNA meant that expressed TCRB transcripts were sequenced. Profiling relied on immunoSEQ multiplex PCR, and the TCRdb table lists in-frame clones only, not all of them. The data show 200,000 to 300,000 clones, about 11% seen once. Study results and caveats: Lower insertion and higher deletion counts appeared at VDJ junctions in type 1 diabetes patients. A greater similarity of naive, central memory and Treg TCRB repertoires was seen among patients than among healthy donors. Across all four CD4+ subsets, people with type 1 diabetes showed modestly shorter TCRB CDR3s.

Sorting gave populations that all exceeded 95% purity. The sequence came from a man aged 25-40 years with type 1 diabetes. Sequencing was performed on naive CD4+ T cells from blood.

Here the CDR3 reads CSAGQDNYEQYF. In DNA, the CDR3 is TGCAGCGCAGGACAGGATAACTACGAGCAGTACTTC. The chain is built from TRBV29-1 and TRBJ2-7; 7 bases agree with TRBD1. The V and J ends lost 7 bases and 3 bases, in that order; junction bases with no gene match: 6. The germline gives CDR1 SQVTM, CDR2 ANQGSEA. The CDR3 contains 12 residues.